One sample yielded the 31 T cell receptor beta chains listed below, sequenced in a study of cytomegalovirus exposure and HLA in healthy donors. In the PCR, 60 Vbeta and 13 Jbeta primers were used. Produced via immunoSEQ multiplex PCR; TCRdb's table is partial and in-frame only. The data contain about 120,000 clones, 74% of them singletons. Sequenced: PBMCs. Receptor source: a human donor in good health.

There are a few counts of this clone. The chain is built from TRBV6-5 and TRBJ1-1; D unresolved. Trimming stripped 8 bases from V and 2 bases from J, with 12 bases between. CDR3 size: 13 residues. Germline CDR1 MNHEY, CDR2 SVGAGI. The CDR3 bases are TGTGCCAGCGCGGGCGCGGGAAACACTGAAGCTTTCTTT. Translation gives CASAGAGNTEAFF.

The chain links TRBV7-2 to TRBJ2-5, with 13 nucleotides matching TRBD2. V lost 1 base and J lost 3; bases outside the gene matches: 5. Germline lookup yields CDR1 SGHTA and CDR2 FQGNSA. CDR3 size: 17 residues. In DNA form, the CDR3 reads TGTGCCAGCAGCTTAGGGACTAGCGGGGGAGAAAAAGAGACCCAGTACTTC. It specifies CASSLGTSGGEKETQYF. Looking up the rest from reference TRBV7-2 and TRBJ2-5 gives the full variable domain: GAGVSQSPSNKVTEKGKDVELRCDPISGHTALYWYRQSLGQGLEFLIYFQGNSAPDKSGLPSDRFSAERTGGSVSTLTIQRTQQEDSAVYLCASSLGTSGGEKETQYFGPGTRLLVL.

This chain links TRBV25-1 with TRBJ1-2; the match to TRBD1 covers 7 bases. CDR1 and CDR2 from the germline V gene are MGHDK and SYGVNS. Trimming cost V 5 bases and J 12 bases; bases outside gene matches: 18. The CDR3 is 15 residues long. CDR3 protein: CASSRGQTKPQYHTF. In nucleotides, the CDR3 is TGTGCCAGCAGTCGGGGACAGACCAAACCTCAATACCACACCTTC.

The sample holds one count of this clone. The chain links TRBV19 to TRBJ2-1; D is possibly TRBD1 (5 bases). Germline-derived CDR1 and CDR2 are LNHDA and SQIVND (reference sequence). The V gene lost 11 bases and the J gene lost 5 bases, with 13 bases spanning the gap. This CDR3 has 12 amino acids. CDR3 nucleotides: TGTGCCGGGGCTGGGCTAGACAATGAGCAGTTCTTC. Translating gives CAGAGLDNEQFF.

V usage is TRBV2 and J usage is TRBJ1-1; TRBD1 might be the D (5 bases). Trimming took off 8 bases at V and 8 bases at J, with 21 bases between the two ends. Germline CDR1 and CDR2: SNHLY and FYNNEI. CDR3 length: 14 residues. The CDR3 region has the DNA TGTGCCAGCGCGGACCGGCGGGGCGTATCGGAAGCTTTCTTT. It yields the protein CASADRRGVSEAFF. Complete variable domain (other parts from reference TRBV2 and TRBJ1-1): EPEVTQTPSHQVTQMGQEVILRCVPISNHLYFYWYRQILGQKVEFLVSFYNNEISEKSEIFDDQFSVERPDGSNFTLKIRSTKLEDSAMYFCASADRRGVSEAFFGQGTRLTVV.

The chain has TRBV9 and TRBJ1-4; TRBD1 agrees at 11 bases. CDR3 length: 15 amino acids. Germline loops: CDR1 SGDLS, CDR2 YYNGEE. J lost 8 bases, V lost 4 bases, and 7 bases had no gene match. This chain's CDR3 is CASSFRTGGLEKLFF. CDR3 in DNA: TGTGCCAGCAGCTTCCGGACAGGGGGCTTAGAAAAACTGTTTTTT.

This chain connects TRBV7-2 to TRBJ1-5; no reliable D call. V lost 5 bases and J 11 bases, leaving 13 bases between the germline ends. Germline CDR1 and CDR2: SGHTA and FQGNSA. The CDR3 contains 12 residues. CDR3 DNA: TGTGCCAGCAGCCAGGAGGGATCGGCCCAGCATTTT. Translating gives CASSQEGSAQHF.

The chain is built from TRBV12-1 and TRBJ1-4; the DNA was not compared with TRBD1, the D call given in the table. TRBV12-1 is reported as a pseudogene. This CDR3 contains 17 residues. The CDR3 DNA sequence: TGTGCCAGCAGCTTTTTTGACAGAGATGCAACTAATGAAAAACTGTTTTTT. This sequence encodes CASSFFDRDATNEKLFF.

This CDR3 reads CASSESRGTPRMNTEAFF. CDR3 sequence (DNA): TGCGCCAGCAGTGAGTCTAGAGGGACACCGCGGATGAACACTGAAGCTTTCTTT. This sequence joins TRBV10-1 and TRBJ1-1, with D tentatively TRBD1 (6 bases). This CDR3 has 18 residues. Germline V lookup: CDR1 WNHNN, CDR2 SYGVQD (reference sequence). V was clipped by 0 bases and J by 0 bases, with 17 bases between them.

The V call is TRBV19, the J call TRBJ2-2; 8 bases line up with TRBD1. Germline CDR1 is LNHDA and CDR2 is SQIVND (reference sequence). This CDR3 spans 15 amino acids. J gave up 4 bases and V 6 bases, and 7 bases lay outside the gene matches. The CDR3 reads CASRSGTGATGELFF. The DNA of the CDR3 is TGTGCCAGTAGATCCGGGACAGGAGCCACCGGGGAGCTGTTTTTT.

This sequence joins TRBV7-8 and TRBJ2-1, with 14 bases fitting TRBD2. V shed 1 base, J shed 12 bases, and the junction held 5 bases outside the gene matches. Germline V gene data show CDR1 as SGHVS and CDR2 as FQNEAQ. There are 15 residues in the CDR3. CDR3 in amino acids: CASSLEGTSGSPQFF. The DNA for the CDR3 is TGTGCCAGCAGCTTAGAAGGGACTAGCGGGAGTCCGCAGTTCTTC.

V and J are TRBV7-2 and TRBJ2-3, with a weak D call TRBD2 (6 bases). CDR3 length: 16 residues. The V and J ends lost 5 bases and 0 bases respectively, with 15 bases between them. CDR1 and CDR2 from the germline V gene are SGHTA and FQGNSA. In DNA, the CDR3 is TGTGCCAGCAGCCCTCGGGACTTCCGAAGCACAGATACGCAGTATTTT. This encodes CASSPRDFRSTDTQYF. The full variable domain, rest sourced from reference TRBV7-2 and TRBJ2-3, is GAGVSQSPSNKVTEKGKDVELRCDPISGHTALYWYRQSLGQGLEFLIYFQGNSAPDKSGLPSDRFSAERTGGSVSTLTIQRTQQEDSAVYLCASSPRDFRSTDTQYFGPGTRLTVL.

The chain has TRBV10-3 and TRBJ2-1, with 8 positions matching TRBD2. The germline CDR1 and CDR2 sequences are ENHRY and SYGVKD. The CDR3 has 12 residues. J gave up 15 bases and V 6 bases, and 10 bases lay outside the gene matches. The CDR3 is CAISSIAGNGFF. DNA for the CDR3: TGTGCCATCAGCTCTATAGCGGGAAACGGGTTCTTC.

V is TRBV4-1 and J is TRBJ2-7, with unresolved D. Germline CDR1 and CDR2: MGHRA and YSYEKL. The V gene lost 0 bases and the J gene lost 7 bases, with 16 bases spanning the gap. The CDR3 is 15 amino acids. The CDR3 DNA sequence: TGCGCCAGCAGCCAAGATGGTAGACCGACTGTGGAGCAGTACTTC. It specifies CASSQDGRPTVEQYF.

This chain links TRBV2 with TRBJ2-7, with 9 bases that match TRBD1. V lost 7 bases to trimming and J lost 5 bases; unmatched junction nucleotides: 12. The CDR3 length is 15 residues. From germline, CDR1 is SNHLY and CDR2 FYNNEI. The CDR3 DNA is TGTGCCAGCACCAGGACAGGGGCTGCTAGGGACGAGCAGTACTTC. Its translation is CASTRTGAARDEQYF.

The DNA for the CDR3 is TGTGCCAGCAGCTCCCAATTGGGACTAGGCGAGCAGTACTTC. As protein: CASSSQLGLGEQYF. This rearrangement joins TRBV11-2 to TRBJ2-7; 8 bases align to TRBD2. The CDR3 sequence is 14 residues long. Trimming took 4 bases from V and 6 from J; bases not matched to a gene: 8. The germline CDR1 and CDR2 sequences are SGHAT and FQNNGV.

This clone has more than one count but fewer than ten. The chain combines TRBV7-2 with TRBJ1-2, with 9 bases identical to TRBD1. CDR3 size: 14 residues. V lost 5 bases, J lost 8 bases, and 9 bases stayed unmatched. In germline, CDR1 is SGHTA, CDR2 FQGNSA. The CDR3 reads CASSHPGQGRGYTF. For the CDR3, the DNA is TGTGCCAGCAGCCATCCAGGACAGGGGAGAGGCTACACCTTC.

The rearrangement uses TRBV28 and TRBJ1-1; D may be TRBD1 (6 bases). This CDR3 is built from 18 residues. Germline V gene sequence: CDR1 MDHEN, CDR2 SYDVKM. V was cut by 4 bases and J by 2 bases, with 23 bases left in between. CDR3 in amino acids: CASSSTASGGRTNTEAFF. CDR3 coding DNA: TGTGCCAGCAGTTCCACCGCCAGCGGGGGCAGGACCAACACTGAAGCTTTCTTT.

This clone has only a few counts. The chain employs TRBV27 and TRBJ1-2; 7 bases match TRBD1. This CDR3 is 16 amino acids long. With 6 bases clipped from V and 2 bases from J, the junction kept 12 bases outside the gene matches. The germline V gene encodes CDR1 MNHEY and CDR2 SMNVEV (reference sequence). This CDR3 is CASRTIYQGGNYGYTF. The CDR3 DNA is TGTGCCAGCAGAACGATCTATCAGGGGGGCAACTATGGCTACACCTTC.

The chain carries TRBV7-3 and TRBJ2-2; D may be TRBD2 (6 bases). CDR1 is SGHTA and CDR2 is FQGTGA in the germline V gene. The germline V and J ends were trimmed by 1 base and 4 bases, with 13 bases remaining between them. The CDR3 consists of 16 residues. CDR3 bases: TGTGCCAGCAGCTTAAATTCGCCGCGGGGCACCGGGGAGCTGTTTTTT. This translates into CASSLNSPRGTGELFF.

This clone was seen a single time. The chain links TRBV19 to TRBJ2-3; 10 bases fit TRBD2. The V gene's germline CDR1 is LNHDA and CDR2 SQIVND (reference sequence). The CDR3 is 16 amino acids. Trimming at V came to 2 bases and at J to 3 bases, leaving 5 bases not matched to a gene. The CDR3 here is CASSILAGAGTDTQYF. The CDR3 coding sequence is TGTGCCAGTAGTATACTAGCGGGAGCCGGTACAGATACGCAGTATTTT.

The CDR3 nucleotides read TGTGCCAGCAGTGAAGCGACAGGGACTAATGAAAAACTGTTTTTT. This encodes CASSEATGTNEKLFF. V usage is TRBV6-1 and J usage is TRBJ1-4; 7 bases fit TRBD1. CDR1 and CDR2 (germline): MNHNS, SASEGT. The CDR3 covers 15 residues. The trim removed 0 bases at V and 2 bases at J, leaving 0 bases unmatched.

V is TRBV5-1 and J is TRBJ1-3; perhaps TRBD1 as D (6 bases). The CDR3 runs 14 residues. The germline V gene encodes CDR1 SGHRS and CDR2 YFSETQ. The V end was cut by 2 bases, the J end by 5 bases, with 11 bases between. The CDR3 sequence is CASSFSTGRNTIYF. The CDR3 bases are TGCGCCAGCAGCTTTTCGACAGGTCGAAACACCATATATTTT.

This chain connects TRBV9 to TRBJ1-2; D gene uncertain. This CDR3 comprises 12 residues. The ends were cut back, 2 bases at V and 4 bases at J, with 6 bases in the middle. CDR1 SGDLS and CDR2 YYNGEE come from the germline V gene. CDR3 nucleotides: TGTGCCAGCAGCGTCTCAGGCTATGGCTACACCTTC. Protein sequence: CASSVSGYGYTF.

In regard to this clone: Germline is not matched at one junction end, which may reflect a read error. This rearrangement joins TRBV7-7 to TRBJ2-1; a weak D match, TRBD2 (6 bases). Germline CDR1 SSHAT, CDR2 FNYEAQ (reference sequence). This CDR3 spans 14 amino acids. CDR3 coding DNA: TGTGCTAGCAGCCGCGGCGGGGTGGGCAATGAGCAGTTCTTC. Translation: CASSRGGVGNEQFF.

The chain joins TRBV5-4 to TRBJ1-5, with 10 bases fitting TRBD1. Germline values: CDR1 SGHNT, CDR2 YYREEE (reference sequence). CDR3 length equals 16 residues. V lost 0 bases to trimming and J lost 3 bases; unmatched junction nucleotides: 3. As DNA, the CDR3 is TGTGCCAGCAGCTTGGGGGGACAGGGGAACAATCAGCCCCAGCATTTT. Its protein is CASSLGGQGNNQPQHF.

The J gene is TRBJ2-3, the V gene TRBV18; D is unclear. V was pared by 4 bases and J by 0 bases, with 5 bases between. This CDR3 comprises 13 residues. The germline V gene encodes CDR1 KGHSH and CDR2 LQKENI. CDR3 sequence (DNA): TGTGCCAGCTCACTAATTAGCACAGATACGCAGTATTTT. This gives the protein CASSLISTDTQYF.

The chain recombines TRBV19 with TRBJ1-2, with 8 nucleotides matching TRBD1. CDR1 LNHDA and CDR2 SQIVND come from the germline V gene (reference sequence). With 7 bases clipped from V and 4 bases from J, the junction kept 8 bases outside the gene matches. This CDR3 is built from 14 residues. The CDR3 sequence: CASKNSQGGYGYTF. Written as DNA, the CDR3 is TGTGCCAGTAAAAACTCACAGGGGGGCTATGGCTACACCTTC.

J is TRBJ2-5 and V is TRBV6-5, with 8 bases aligning to TRBD2. Germline lookup yields CDR1 MNHEY and CDR2 SVGAGI. J gave up 5 bases and V 4 bases, and 12 bases lay outside the gene matches. This CDR3 region has 16 residues. CDR3 sequence reads: CASSSGTSISKETQYF. As DNA, the CDR3 is TGTGCCAGCAGTTCGGGGACTAGTATCTCCAAGGAGACCCAGTACTTC.

The table lists this clone with a count of one. The rearrangement joins TRBV4-2 to TRBJ1-5; D is ambiguous. Germline assignment: CDR1 LGHNA and CDR2 YNFKEQ. The CDR3 sequence is 15 residues long. V shed 4 bases and J shed 1 base, with 11 bases lying between them. The CDR3 DNA is TGTGCCAGCAGCCCCGGACTATCGAGCAATCAGCCCCAGCATTTT. Protein sequence: CASSPGLSSNQPQHF.

This clone was detected only once. Written as DNA, the CDR3 is TGTGCCAGCAGTTTGCGGGGGGTGGGCTATGGCTACACCTTC. It is translated as CASSLRGVGYGYTF. The J gene is TRBJ1-2, the V gene TRBV28, with TRBD1 as a possible D gene (5 bases). CDR1 and CDR2 (germline): MDHEN, SYDVKM. The CDR3 is made up of 14 amino acids. Trimming removed 3 bases from V and 4 bases from J, with 12 bases in between.